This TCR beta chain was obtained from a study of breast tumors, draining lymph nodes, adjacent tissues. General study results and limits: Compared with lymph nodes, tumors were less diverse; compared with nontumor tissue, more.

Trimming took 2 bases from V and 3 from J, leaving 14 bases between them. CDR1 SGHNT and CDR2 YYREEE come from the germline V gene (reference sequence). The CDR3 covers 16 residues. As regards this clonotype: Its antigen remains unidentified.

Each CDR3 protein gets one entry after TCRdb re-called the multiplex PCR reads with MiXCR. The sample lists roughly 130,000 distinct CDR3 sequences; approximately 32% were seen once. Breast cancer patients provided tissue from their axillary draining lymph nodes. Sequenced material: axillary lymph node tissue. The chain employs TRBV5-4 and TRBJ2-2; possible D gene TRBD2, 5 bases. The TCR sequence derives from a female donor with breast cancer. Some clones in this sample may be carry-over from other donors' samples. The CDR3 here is CASSFPRASDTGELFF. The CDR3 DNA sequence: TGTGCCAGCAGCTTCCCGCGGGCATCGGACACCGGGGAGCTGTTTTTT.